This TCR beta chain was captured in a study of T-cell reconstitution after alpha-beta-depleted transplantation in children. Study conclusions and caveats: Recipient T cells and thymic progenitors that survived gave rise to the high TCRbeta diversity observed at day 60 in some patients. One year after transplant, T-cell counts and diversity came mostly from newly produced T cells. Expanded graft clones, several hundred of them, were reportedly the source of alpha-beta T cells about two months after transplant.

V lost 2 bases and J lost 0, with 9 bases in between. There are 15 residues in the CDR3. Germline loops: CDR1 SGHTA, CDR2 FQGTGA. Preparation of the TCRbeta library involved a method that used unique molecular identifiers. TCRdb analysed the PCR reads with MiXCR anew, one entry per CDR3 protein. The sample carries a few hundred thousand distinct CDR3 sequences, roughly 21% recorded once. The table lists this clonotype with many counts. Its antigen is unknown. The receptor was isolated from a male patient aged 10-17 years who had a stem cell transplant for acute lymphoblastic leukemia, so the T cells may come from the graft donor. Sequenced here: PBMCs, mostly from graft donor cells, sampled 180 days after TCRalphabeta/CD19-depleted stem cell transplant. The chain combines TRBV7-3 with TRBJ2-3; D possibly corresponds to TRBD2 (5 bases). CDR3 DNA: TGTGCCAGCAGCTTAGGGCGGGCTAGCACAGATACGCAGTATTTT. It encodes CASSLGRASTDTQYF.